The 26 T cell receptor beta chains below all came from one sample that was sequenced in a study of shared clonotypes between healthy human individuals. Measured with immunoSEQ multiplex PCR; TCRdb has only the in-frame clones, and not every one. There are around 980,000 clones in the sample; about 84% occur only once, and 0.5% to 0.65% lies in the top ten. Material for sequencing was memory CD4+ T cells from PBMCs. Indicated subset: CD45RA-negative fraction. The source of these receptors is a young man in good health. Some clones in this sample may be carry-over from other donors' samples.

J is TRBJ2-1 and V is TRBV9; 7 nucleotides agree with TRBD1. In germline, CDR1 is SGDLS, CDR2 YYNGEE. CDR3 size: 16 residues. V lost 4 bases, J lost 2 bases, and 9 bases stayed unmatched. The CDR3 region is CASSPQGTVAYNEQFF. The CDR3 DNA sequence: TGTGCCAGCAGCCCCCAAGGGACAGTCGCCTACAATGAGCAGTTCTTC.

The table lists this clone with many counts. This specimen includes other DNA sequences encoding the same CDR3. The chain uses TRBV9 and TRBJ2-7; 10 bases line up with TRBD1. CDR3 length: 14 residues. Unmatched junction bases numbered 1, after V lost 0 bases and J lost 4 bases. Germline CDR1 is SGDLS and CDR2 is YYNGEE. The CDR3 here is CASSVGDRGYEQYF. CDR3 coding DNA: TGTGCCAGCAGCGTAGGGGACAGGGGTTACGAGCAGTACTTC. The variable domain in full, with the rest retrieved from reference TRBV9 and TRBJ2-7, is DSGVTQTPKHLITATGQRVTLRCSPRSGDLSVYWYQQSLDQGLQFLIQYYNGEERAKGNILERFSAQQFPDLHSELNLSSLELGDSALYFCASSVGDRGYEQYFGPGTRLTVT.

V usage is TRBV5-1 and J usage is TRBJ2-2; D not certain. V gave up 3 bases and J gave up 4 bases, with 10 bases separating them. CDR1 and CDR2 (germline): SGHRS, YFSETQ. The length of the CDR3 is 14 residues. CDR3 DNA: TGCGCCAGCAGCTCCATCAGGTCCACCGGGGAGCTGTTTTTT. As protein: CASSSIRSTGELFF.

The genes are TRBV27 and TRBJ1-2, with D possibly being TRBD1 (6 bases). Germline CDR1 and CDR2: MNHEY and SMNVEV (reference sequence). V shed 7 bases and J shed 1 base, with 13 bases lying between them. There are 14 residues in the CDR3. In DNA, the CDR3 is TGTGCCAGCAAGAATATGGACAGTAACTATGGCTACACCTTC. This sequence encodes CASKNMDSNYGYTF.

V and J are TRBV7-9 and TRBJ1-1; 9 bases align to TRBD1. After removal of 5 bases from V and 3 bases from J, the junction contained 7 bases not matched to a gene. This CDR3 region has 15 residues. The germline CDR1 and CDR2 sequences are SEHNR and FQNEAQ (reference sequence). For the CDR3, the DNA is TGTGCCAGCAGCATCACAGGGGGCGCGCACACTGAAGCTTTCTTT. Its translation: CASSITGGAHTEAFF.

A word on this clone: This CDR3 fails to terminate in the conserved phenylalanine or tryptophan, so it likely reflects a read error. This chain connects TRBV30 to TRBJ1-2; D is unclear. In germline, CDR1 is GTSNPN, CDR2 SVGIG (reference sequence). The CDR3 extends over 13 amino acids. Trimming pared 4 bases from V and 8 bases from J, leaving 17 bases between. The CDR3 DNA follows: TGTGCCTGGACCCCGATCCTTGGCCGGGGCTACACCCTC. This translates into CAWTPILGRGYTL.

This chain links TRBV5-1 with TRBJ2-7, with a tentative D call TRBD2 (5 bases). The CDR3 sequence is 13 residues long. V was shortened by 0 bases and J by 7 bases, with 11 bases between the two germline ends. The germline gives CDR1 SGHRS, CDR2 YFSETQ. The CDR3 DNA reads TGCGCCAGCAGCTTGGGCGGGTCGGGGGAGCAGTACTTC. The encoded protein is CASSLGGSGEQYF. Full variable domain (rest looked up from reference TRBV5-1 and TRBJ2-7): KAGVTQTPRYLIKTRGQQVTLSCSPISGHRSVSWYQQTPGQGLQFLFEYFSETQRNKGNFPGRFSGRQFSNSRSEMNVSTLELGDSALYLCASSLGGSGEQYFGPGTRLTVT.

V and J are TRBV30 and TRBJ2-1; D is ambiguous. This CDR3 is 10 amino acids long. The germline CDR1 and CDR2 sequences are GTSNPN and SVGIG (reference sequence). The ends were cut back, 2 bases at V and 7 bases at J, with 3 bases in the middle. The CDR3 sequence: CAWSSNEQFF. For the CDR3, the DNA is TGTGCCTGGAGTAGTAATGAGCAGTTCTTC. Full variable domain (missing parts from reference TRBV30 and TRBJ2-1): SQTIHQWPATLVQPVGSPLSLECTVEGTSNPNLYWYRQAAGRGLQLLFYSVGIGQISSEVPQNLSASRPQDRQFILSSKKLLLSDSGFYLCAWSSNEQFFGPGTRLTVL.

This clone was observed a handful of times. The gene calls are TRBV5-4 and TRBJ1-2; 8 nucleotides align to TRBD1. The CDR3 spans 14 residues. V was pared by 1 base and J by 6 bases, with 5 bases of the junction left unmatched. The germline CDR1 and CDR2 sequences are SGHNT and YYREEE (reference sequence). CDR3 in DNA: TGTGCCAGCAGCTTGCCGAAGACAGGGGATGGCTACACCTTC. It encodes CASSLPKTGDGYTF. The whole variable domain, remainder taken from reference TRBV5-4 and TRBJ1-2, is ETGVTQSPTHLIKTRGQQVTLRCSSQSGHNTVSWYQQALGQGPQFIFQYYREEENGRGNFPPRFSGLQFPNYSSELNVNALELDDSALYLCASSLPKTGDGYTFGSGTRLTVV.

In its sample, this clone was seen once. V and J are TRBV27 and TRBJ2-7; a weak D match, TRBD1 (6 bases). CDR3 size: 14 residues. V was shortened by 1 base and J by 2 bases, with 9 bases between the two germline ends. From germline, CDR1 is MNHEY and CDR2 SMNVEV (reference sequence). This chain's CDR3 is CASSLYTGTYEQYF. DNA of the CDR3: TGTGCCAGCAGTTTATATACAGGGACCTACGAGCAGTACTTC.

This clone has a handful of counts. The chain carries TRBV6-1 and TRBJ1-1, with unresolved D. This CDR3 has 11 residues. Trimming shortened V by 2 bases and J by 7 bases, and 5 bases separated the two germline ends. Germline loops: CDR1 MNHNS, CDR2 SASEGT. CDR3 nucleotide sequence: TGTGCCAGCAGTGAAAGAAGTGAAGCTTTCTTT. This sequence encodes CASSERSEAFF.

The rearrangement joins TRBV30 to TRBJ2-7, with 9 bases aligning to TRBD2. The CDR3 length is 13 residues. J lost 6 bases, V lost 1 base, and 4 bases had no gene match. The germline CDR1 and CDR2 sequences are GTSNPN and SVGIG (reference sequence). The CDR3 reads CAWSAIAGAEQYF. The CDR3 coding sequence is TGTGCCTGGAGTGCGATAGCGGGAGCCGAGCAGTACTTC. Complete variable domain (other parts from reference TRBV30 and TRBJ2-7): SQTIHQWPATLVQPVGSPLSLECTVEGTSNPNLYWYRQAAGRGLQLLFYSVGIGQISSEVPQNLSASRPQDRQFILSSKKLLLSDSGFYLCAWSAIAGAEQYFGPGTRLTVT.

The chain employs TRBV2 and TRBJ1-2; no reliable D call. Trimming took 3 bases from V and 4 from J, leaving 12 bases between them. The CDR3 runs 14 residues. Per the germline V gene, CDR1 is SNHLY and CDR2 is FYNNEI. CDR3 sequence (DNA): TGTGCCAGCAGTGATAATCCCCGGATCTATGGCTACACCTTC. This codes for CASSDNPRIYGYTF.

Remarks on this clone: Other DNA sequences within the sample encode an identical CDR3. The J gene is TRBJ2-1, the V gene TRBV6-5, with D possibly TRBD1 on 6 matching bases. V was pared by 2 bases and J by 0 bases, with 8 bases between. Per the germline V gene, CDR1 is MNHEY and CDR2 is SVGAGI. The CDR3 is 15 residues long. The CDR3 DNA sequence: TGTGCCAGCAGTTACGACAGGAGCTCCTACAATGAGCAGTTCTTC. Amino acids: CASSYDRSSYNEQFF.

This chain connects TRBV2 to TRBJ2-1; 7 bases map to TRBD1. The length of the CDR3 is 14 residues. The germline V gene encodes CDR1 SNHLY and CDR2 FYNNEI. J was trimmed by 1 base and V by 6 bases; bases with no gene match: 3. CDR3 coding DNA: TGTGCCAGCAGCGGGACAGCTTCCTACAATGAGCAGTTCTTC. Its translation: CASSGTASYNEQFF. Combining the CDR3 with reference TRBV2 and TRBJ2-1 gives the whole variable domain EPEVTQTPSHQVTQMGQEVILRCVPISNHLYFYWYRQILGQKVEFLVSFYNNEISEKSEIFDDQFSVERPDGSNFTLKIRSTKLEDSAMYFCASSGTASYNEQFFGPGTRLTVL.

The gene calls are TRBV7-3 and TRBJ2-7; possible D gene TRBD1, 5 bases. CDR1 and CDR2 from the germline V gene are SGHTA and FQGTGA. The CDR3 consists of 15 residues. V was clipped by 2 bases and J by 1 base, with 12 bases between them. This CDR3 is CASSLSRVESYEQYF. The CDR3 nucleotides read TGTGCCAGCAGCTTATCCAGGGTAGAGTCCTACGAGCAGTACTTC.

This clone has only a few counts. CDR3 sequence reads: CASSLWDSGSPLHF. The CDR3 DNA follows: TGCGCCAGCAGCTTATGGGACAGCGGTTCACCCCTCCACTTT. V is TRBV5-1 and J is TRBJ1-6, with TRBD1 matching 7 bases. J was trimmed by 9 bases and V by 2 bases; bases with no gene match: 5. CDR3 length: 14 residues. CDR1 is SGHRS, CDR2 YFSETQ, per germline.

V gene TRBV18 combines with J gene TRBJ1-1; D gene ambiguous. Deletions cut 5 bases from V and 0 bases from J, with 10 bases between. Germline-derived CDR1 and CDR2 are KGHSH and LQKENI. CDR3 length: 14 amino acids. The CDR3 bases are TGTGCCAGCTCAGGAAGTCGCCTGAACACTGAAGCTTTCTTT. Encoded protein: CASSGSRLNTEAFF.

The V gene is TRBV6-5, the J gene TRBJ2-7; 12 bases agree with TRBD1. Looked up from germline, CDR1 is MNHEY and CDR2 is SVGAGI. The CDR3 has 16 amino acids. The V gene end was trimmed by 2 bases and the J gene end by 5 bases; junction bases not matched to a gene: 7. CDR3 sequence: CASSYRPGTGGNEQYF. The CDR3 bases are TGTGCCAGCAGTTACCGACCCGGGACAGGGGGCAACGAGCAGTACTTC.

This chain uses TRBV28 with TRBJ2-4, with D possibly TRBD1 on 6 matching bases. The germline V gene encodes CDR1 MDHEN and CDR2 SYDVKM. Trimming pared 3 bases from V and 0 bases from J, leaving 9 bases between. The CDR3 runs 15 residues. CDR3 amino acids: CASSFSGVAKNIQYF. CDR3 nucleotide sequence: TGTGCCAGCAGTTTCTCAGGGGTAGCCAAAAACATTCAGTACTTC.

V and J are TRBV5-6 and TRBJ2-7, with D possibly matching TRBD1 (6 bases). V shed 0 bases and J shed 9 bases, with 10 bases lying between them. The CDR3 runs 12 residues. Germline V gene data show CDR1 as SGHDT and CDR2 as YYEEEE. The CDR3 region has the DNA TGTGCCAGCAGCTTGGCCAGGGGCGCGCAGTACTTC. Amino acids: CASSLARGAQYF.

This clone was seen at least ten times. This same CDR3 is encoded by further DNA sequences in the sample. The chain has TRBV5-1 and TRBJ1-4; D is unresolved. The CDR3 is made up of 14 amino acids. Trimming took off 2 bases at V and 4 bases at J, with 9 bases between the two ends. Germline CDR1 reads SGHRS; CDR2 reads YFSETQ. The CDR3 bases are TGCGCCAGCAGCTTAAGGGCGAGTAATGAAAAACTGTTTTTT. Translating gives CASSLRASNEKLFF.

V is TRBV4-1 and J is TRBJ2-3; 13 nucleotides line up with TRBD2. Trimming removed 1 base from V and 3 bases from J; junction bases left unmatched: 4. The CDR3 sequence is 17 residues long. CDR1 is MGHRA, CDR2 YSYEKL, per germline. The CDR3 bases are TGCGCCAGCAGCCAAGGGAGGACTAGCGGGAGTACAGATACGCAGTATTTT. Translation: CASSQGRTSGSTDTQYF.

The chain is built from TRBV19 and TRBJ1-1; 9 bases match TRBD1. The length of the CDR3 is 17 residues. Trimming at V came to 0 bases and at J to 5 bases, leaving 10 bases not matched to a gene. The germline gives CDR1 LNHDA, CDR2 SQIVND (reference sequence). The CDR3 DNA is TGTGCCAGTAGTATAGATCTGGCCCGGGACAGGGCTACTGAAGCTTTCTTT. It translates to CASSIDLARDRATEAFF.

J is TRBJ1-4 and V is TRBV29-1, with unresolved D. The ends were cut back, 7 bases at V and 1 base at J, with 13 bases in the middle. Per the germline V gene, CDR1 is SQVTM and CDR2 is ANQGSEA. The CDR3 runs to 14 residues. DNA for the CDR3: TGCAGCGCCACAGAGGGTGGAACTAATGAAAAACTGTTTTTT. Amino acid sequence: CSATEGGTNEKLFF.

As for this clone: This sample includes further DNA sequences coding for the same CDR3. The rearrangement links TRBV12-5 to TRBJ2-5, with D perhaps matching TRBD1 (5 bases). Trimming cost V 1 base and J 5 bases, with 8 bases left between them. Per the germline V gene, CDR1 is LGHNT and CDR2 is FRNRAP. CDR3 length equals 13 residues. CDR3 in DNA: TGTGCTAGTGGTTTGGGGGGCTTGGAGACCCAGTACTTC. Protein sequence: CASGLGGLETQYF.